The 8 T cell receptor beta chains reported below all come from one sample, sequenced in a study of CD8+CD57+ T cells in acquired aplastic anemia. Genomic DNA constituted the template upon which TCR beta VDJ and CDR3 profiling was performed. TCRdb analysed the reads with MiXCR anew, one entry per CDR3 protein. The table has around 180,000 distinct CDR3 sequences, 60% to 70% seen once. Sequencing was done on a sample of sorted CD4+, CD8+, or CD8+CD57+ T cells (not recorded which) from PBMCs. Receptors were obtained from a human donor in good health.

The chain joins TRBV2 to TRBJ2-1; D ambiguous. The CDR3 contains 15 residues. From germline, CDR1 is SNHLY and CDR2 FYNNEI. V shed 6 bases and J shed 0 bases, with 12 bases lying between them. The CDR3 nucleotides read TGTGCCAGCAGCAAAGGAGAGAGCTCCTACAATGAGCAGTTCTTC. It translates to CASSKGESSYNEQFF. Supplemented by reference TRBV2 and TRBJ2-1, the full variable domain reads EPEVTQTPSHQVTQMGQEVILRCVPISNHLYFYWYRQILGQKVEFLVSFYNNEISEKSEIFDDQFSVERPDGSNFTLKIRSTKLEDSAMYFCASSKGESSYNEQFFGPGTRLTVL.

The CDR3 DNA follows: TGCAGTGCTAGAGATCGGCGCGAGGGAGTCCAAGAGACCCAGTACTTC. Protein: CSARDRREGVQETQYF. The chain carries TRBV20-1 and TRBJ2-5; tentatively, D is TRBD2 (5 bases). Germline V gives CDR1 DFQATT, CDR2 SNEGSKA (reference sequence). This CDR3 contains 16 residues. Deletions cut 0 bases from V and 1 base from J, with 15 bases between.

The chain carries TRBV7-2 and TRBJ2-5; possible D gene TRBD2, 5 bases. V lost 4 bases to trimming and J lost 7 bases, with 19 bases between them. Germline V gene data show CDR1 as SGHTA and CDR2 as FQGNSA. There are 15 residues in the CDR3. DNA for the CDR3: TGTGCCAGCAGCTCTAGTCCAAGGTTCGAGGGGACCCAGTACTTC. The encoded protein is CASSSSPRFEGTQYF.

In DNA, the CDR3 is TGCAGTGCTGAGCTGGCGGGGGCAGATACGCAGTATTTT. This gives the protein CSAELAGADTQYF. V gene TRBV20-1 combines with J gene TRBJ2-3, with 7 bases aligning to TRBD2. In germline, CDR1 is DFQATT, CDR2 SNEGSKA (reference sequence). The CDR3 sequence is 13 residues long. Trimming removed 5 bases from V and 4 bases from J; junction bases left unmatched: 6.

This clonotype was observed a handful of times. The chain employs TRBV6-1 and TRBJ1-4, with 9 bases aligning to TRBD1. This CDR3 has 14 residues. Germline V gene sequence: CDR1 MNHNS, CDR2 SASEGT. The V segment lost 4 bases and the J segment 7 bases; nucleotides outside the gene matches: 4. CDR3 sequence reads: CASSGGQGGEKLFF. For the CDR3, the DNA is TGTGCCAGCAGTGGGGGACAGGGTGGTGAAAAACTGTTTTTT.

For this clonotype: Here the CDR3 omits its conserved ending phenylalanine or tryptophan, so a read error is the likely source. DNA for the CDR3: TGCAGCGTTGCACAGTGTGTAGCTGAGCAGTTCTAC. Translated: CSVAQCVAEQFY. J is TRBJ2-1 and V is TRBV29-1, with D hard to call. Trimming cost V 4 bases and J 9 bases, with 13 bases left between them. CDR1 is SQVTM, CDR2 ANQGSEA, per germline. The CDR3 sequence is 12 residues long.

This chain connects TRBV20-1 to TRBJ1-2; TRBD1 matches at 7 bases. From germline, CDR1 is DFQATT and CDR2 SNEGSKA (reference sequence). The junction had 6 bases not matched to a gene; V was cut back by 5 bases and J by 3 bases. The CDR3 consists of 13 residues. In DNA, the CDR3 is TGCAGTGCTCGAACAGGGGCCCACTATGGCTACACCTTC. It translates to CSARTGAHYGYTF.

The rearrangement uses TRBV2 and TRBJ1-5; TRBD1 agrees at 9 bases. V shed 8 bases and J 0 bases; nucleotides not matched to a gene: 14. The CDR3 is 18 residues long. In germline, CDR1 is SNHLY, CDR2 FYNNEI. The CDR3 loop reads CASELDRGRIRSNQPQHF. The DNA for the CDR3 is TGTGCCAGCGAACTGGACAGGGGTAGGATCCGTAGCAATCAGCCCCAGCATTTT.